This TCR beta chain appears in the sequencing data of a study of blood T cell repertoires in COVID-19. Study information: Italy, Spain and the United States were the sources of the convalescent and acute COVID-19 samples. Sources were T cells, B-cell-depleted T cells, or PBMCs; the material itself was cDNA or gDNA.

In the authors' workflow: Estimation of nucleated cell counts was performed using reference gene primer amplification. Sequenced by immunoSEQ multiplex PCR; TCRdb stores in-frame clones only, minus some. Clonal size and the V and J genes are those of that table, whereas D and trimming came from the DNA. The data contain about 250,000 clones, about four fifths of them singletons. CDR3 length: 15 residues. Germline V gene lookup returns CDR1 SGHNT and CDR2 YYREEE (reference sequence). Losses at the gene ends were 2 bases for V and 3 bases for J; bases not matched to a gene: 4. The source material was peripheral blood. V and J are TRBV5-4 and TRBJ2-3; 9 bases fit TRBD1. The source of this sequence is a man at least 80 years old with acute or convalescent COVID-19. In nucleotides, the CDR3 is TGTGCCAGCAGCTTAGTACAGGGGGCAACAGATACGCAGTATTTT. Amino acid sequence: CASSLVQGATDTQYF. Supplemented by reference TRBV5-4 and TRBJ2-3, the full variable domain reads ETGVTQSPTHLIKTRGQQVTLRCSSQSGHNTVSWYQQALGQGPQFIFQYYREEENGRGNFPPRFSGLQFPNYSSELNVNALELDDSALYLCASSLVQGATDTQYFGPGTRLTVL.